The rows below give T cell receptor beta chains drawn from one sample of a study of control samples from healthy donors and cancer patients. Profiled with immunoSEQ multiplex PCR; TCRdb holds only in-frame clones, not every one. The top ten hold about 5.9% of the sample, which has 100,000 to 120,000 clones, roughly 79% seen once. Source material: blood. Source of these receptors: a man aged 18 to 30 in good health. Each CDR3 is given with its conserved first and last residue. The D gene is left open where the match is weak.

TRBV5-4	.	TRBJ1-6	CASSLNPPSPLHF	TGTGCCAGCAGCCTGAATCCCCCTTCACCCCTCCACTTT
TRBV18	.	TRBJ2-7	CASSQDSYEQYF	TGTGCCAGCTCACAGGACAGCTACGAGCAGTACTTC
TRBV29-1	.	TRBJ2-5	CSVWAGWLQETQYF	TGCAGCGTTTGGGCAGGATGGCTCCAAGAGACCCAGTACTTC
TRBV20-1	.	TRBJ1-2	CSADSDYGYTF	TGCAGTGCTGACAGCGACTATGGCTACACCTTC
TRBV13	TRBD2	TRBJ2-5	CASSRPTSGGFQETQYF	TGTGCCAGCAGCCGCCCTACTAGCGGGGGGTTCCAAGAGACCCAGTACTTC
TRBV3-1/TRBV3-2	.	TRBJ2-1	CASSQYEGFNEQFF	TGTGCCAGCAGCCAATACGAGGGCTTCAATGAGCAGTTCTTC
TRBV10-3	TRBD2	TRBJ2-3	CAISLTSGGTDTQYF	TGTGCCATCAGCCTGACTAGCGGGGGGACAGATACGCAGTATTTT
TRBV7-9	.	TRBJ2-5	CASSLVGYETQYF	TGTGCCAGCAGCTTAGTAGGATACGAGACCCAGTACTTC
TRBV10-3	TRBD1	TRBJ1-1	CAISRPGQGEPAAFF	TGTGCCATCAGCAGACCGGGACAGGGGGAACCCGCGGCTTTCTTT
TRBV30	.	TRBJ2-1	CAWSVVGRVYNEQFF	TGTGCCTGGAGTGTAGTGGGCAGAGTATACAATGAGCAGTTCTTC
TRBV5-4	.	TRBJ1-2	CASSQTGSYGYTF	TGTGCCAGCAGCCAAACAGGGAGCTATGGCTACACCTTC
TRBV27	TRBD1	TRBJ1-1	CASSPQGASTEAFF	TGTGCCAGCAGTCCGCAGGGGGCCAGCACTGAAGCTTTCTTT
TRBV2	.	TRBJ1-3	CASSEALVGNGNTIYF	TGTGCCAGCAGTGAAGCTCTCGTTGGGAATGGAAACACCATATATTTT
TRBV19	.	TRBJ2-2	CASSNNRATGELFF	TGTGCCAGTAGTAACAACAGGGCCACCGGGGAGCTGTTTTTT
TRBV6-4	TRBD1	TRBJ1-3	CASSRDSRRSGNTIYF	TGTGCCAGCAGTCGGGACAGTCGCCGCTCTGGAAACACCATATATTTT
TRBV9	.	TRBJ2-4	CARDRLAKNIQYF	TGTGCCAGAGACAGGTTAGCCAAAAACATTCAGTACTTC